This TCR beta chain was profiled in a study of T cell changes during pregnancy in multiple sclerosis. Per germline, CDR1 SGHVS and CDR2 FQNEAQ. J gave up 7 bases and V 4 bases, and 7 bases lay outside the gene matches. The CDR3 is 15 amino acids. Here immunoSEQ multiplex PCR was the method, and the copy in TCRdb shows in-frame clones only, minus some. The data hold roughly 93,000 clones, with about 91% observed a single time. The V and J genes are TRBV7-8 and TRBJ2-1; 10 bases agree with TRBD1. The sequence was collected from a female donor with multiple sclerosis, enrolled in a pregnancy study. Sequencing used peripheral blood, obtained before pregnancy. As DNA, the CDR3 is TGTGCCAGCAGCTCAATACCGGGACAGGGGAATGAGCAGTTCTTC. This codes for CASSSIPGQGNEQFF.